This T cell receptor beta chain was recorded in a study of shared clonotypes between healthy human individuals. Findings and limits, study-wide: Larger estimated richness was generally recorded for naive subsets relative to memory subsets. All-four-donor shared clonotypes had higher generation probabilities than non-shared clonotypes did.

Produced via immunoSEQ multiplex PCR; TCRdb's table is partial and in-frame only. The table lists some 2 million clones, around 96% of them singletons. CD8 cells classed as naive were CD45RO-negative and positively selected for CCR7, excluding terminally differentiated effector memory CD45RA+ cells. On this clone itself: Its antigen is unknown.

CDR1 is SGHAT and CDR2 is FQNNGV in the germline V gene. The CDR3 loop spans 12 amino acids. With 8 bases removed from V and 3 bases from J, the gap between germline ends came to 11 bases. The specimen sequenced was naive CD8+ T cells sorted from blood. The rearrangement joins TRBV11-2 to TRBJ2-7; D is unresolved. This sequence originates from a man aged 18 to 29 in good health. The CDR3 DNA follows: TGTGCCAGCCGGACGGCCCACTACGAGCAGTACTTC. This codes for CASRTAHYEQYF.